This paragraph covers one T cell receptor (beta chain) sequence. Its antigen is as yet unknown. These data belong to a study of T cell responses to AZD1222 COVID-19 vaccine. At the level of the study: Second doses were pooled across both intervals (about 4 or about 12 weeks). Study-level points and caveats: The span of vaccine-associated CD4 TCRs extended across spike, with dominance at 160-218 and 743-854. Repertoire sampling happened only post peak T cell response. Donors were chiefly white British, with a greater number of females, and clonal diversity was perhaps underestimated.

The CDR3 is made up of 16 amino acids. Trimming cost V 2 bases and J 0 bases, with 11 bases left between them. In germline, CDR1 is MNHEY, CDR2 SVGAGI. The repertoire was sequenced with immunoSEQ multiplex PCR; TCRdb's copy has only in-frame clones and lacks some. The sample carries fewer than 100,000 clones, more than 90% recorded once. The material was peripheral blood, obtained on day 0 of AZD1222 vaccination. This TCR was recovered from an adult in good health. The J gene is TRBJ1-3, the V gene TRBV6-5; D remains ambiguous. CDR3 protein: CASSYGRRASGNTIYF. The CDR3 DNA follows: TGTGCCAGCAGTTACGGCCGGAGGGCCTCTGGAAACACCATATATTTT.